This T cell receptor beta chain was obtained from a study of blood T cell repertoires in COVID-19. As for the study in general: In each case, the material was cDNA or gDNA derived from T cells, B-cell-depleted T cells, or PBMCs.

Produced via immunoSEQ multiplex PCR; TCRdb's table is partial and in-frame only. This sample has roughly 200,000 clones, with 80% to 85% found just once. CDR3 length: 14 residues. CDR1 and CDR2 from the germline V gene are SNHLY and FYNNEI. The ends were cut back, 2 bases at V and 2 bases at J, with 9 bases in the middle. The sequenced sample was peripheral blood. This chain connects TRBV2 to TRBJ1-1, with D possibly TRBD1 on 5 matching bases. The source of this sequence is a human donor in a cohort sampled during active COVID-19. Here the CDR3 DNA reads TGTGCCAGCAGTGAATACAGGAGAAACACTGAAGCTTTCTTT. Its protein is CASSEYRRNTEAFF.